Listed here are 6 T cell receptor beta chains from one sample, sequenced in a study of shared clonotypes between healthy human individuals. Clones were read by immunoSEQ multiplex PCR, and TCRdb kept only the in-frame ones, dropping some. The sample holds 1.5 million to 2.5 million clones; around 96% are singletons and the top ten take 1% to 1.5%. Only CD45RO-negative cells positively selected for CCR7 counted as naive CD8 cells, so terminally differentiated effector memory CD45RA+ cells were excluded. The sample consisted of naive CD8+ T cells sorted from blood. The receptors come from a man between 18 and 29 years old in good health.

The CDR3 loop reads CASSFHPPDGLNTEAFF. CDR3 DNA: TGTGCCAGCAGCTTCCATCCTCCGGACGGTTTGAACACTGAAGCTTTCTTT. This sequence joins TRBV7-8 and TRBJ1-1; unclear D gene. The CDR3 has 17 residues. V was cut by 3 bases and J by 0 bases, with 17 bases left in between. CDR1 and CDR2 from the germline V gene are SGHVS and FQNEAQ.

V and J are TRBV9 and TRBJ2-3; D gene uncertain. Trimming took off 4 bases at V and 2 bases at J, with 5 bases between the two ends. Germline V gene lookup returns CDR1 SGDLS and CDR2 YYNGEE. The CDR3 contains 12 residues. CDR3 sequence: CASSTDTDTQYF. In DNA form, the CDR3 reads TGTGCCAGCAGCACTGACACAGATACGCAGTATTTT.

This chain connects TRBV2 to TRBJ2-3; D possibly corresponds to TRBD2 (6 bases). The CDR3 spans 14 residues. Looked up from germline, CDR1 is SNHLY and CDR2 is FYNNEI. Trimming cost V 9 bases and J 2 bases, with 15 bases left between them. CDR3 bases: TGTGCCAGTAACGGGGGTCCCCACACAGATACGCAGTATTTT. It encodes CASNGGPHTDTQYF.

This chain connects TRBV5-4 to TRBJ1-2, with TRBD1 identical over 8 bases. The CDR3 covers 15 residues. Trimming removed 0 bases from V and 4 bases from J; junction bases left unmatched: 5. From germline, CDR1 is SGHNT and CDR2 YYREEE (reference sequence). CDR3 loop: CASSLETGEGYGYTF. As DNA, the CDR3 is TGTGCCAGCAGCTTGGAGACAGGGGAAGGCTATGGCTACACCTTC.

V and J are TRBV12-5 and TRBJ2-2; 7 bases are shared with TRBD2. Looked up from germline, CDR1 is LGHNT and CDR2 is FRNRAP. CDR3 length: 14 amino acids. The V gene end was trimmed by 7 bases and the J gene end by 4 bases; junction bases not matched to a gene: 6. The CDR3 sequence: CASDKGGFTGELFF. CDR3 nucleotide sequence: TGTGCTAGTGACAAGGGAGGGTTCACCGGGGAGCTGTTTTTT.

The chain joins TRBV5-1 to TRBJ2-1; D remains unclear. The CDR3 is 16 residues long. From germline, CDR1 is SGHRS and CDR2 YFSETQ. Trimming took 2 bases from V and 0 from J, leaving 12 bases between them. The CDR3 loop reads CASSLETSSSYNEQFF. The DNA for the CDR3 is TGCGCCAGCAGCTTAGAGACGTCAAGCTCCTACAATGAGCAGTTCTTC.